This entry lists 25 T cell receptor beta chains sequenced from one sample in a study of STAT3 mutations in large granular lymphocyte leukemia. Overall study results and limits: Every T-LGLL patient had at least one immunodominant TCRbeta clonotype.

Here immunoSEQ multiplex PCR was the method, and the copy in TCRdb shows in-frame clones only, minus some. This table holds roughly 11,000 clones, about 70% found once. For these receptors, no antigen is known. Sequencing was done on a sample of peripheral blood mononuclear cells. These receptors all come from a man aged 55 to 69 with T-cell large granular lymphocyte leukemia. Some clones in this sample may be carry-over from other donors' samples.

V gene TRBV6-6 combines with J gene TRBJ2-7; 7 positions agree with TRBD2. This CDR3 is built from 16 residues. Unmatched junction bases numbered 11, after V lost 6 bases and J lost 0 bases. Germline CDR1 MNHNY, CDR2 SVGAGI (reference sequence). CDR3: CASSPESSGSSYEQYF. CDR3 in DNA: TGTGCCAGCAGCCCCGAATCTAGCGGCAGCTCCTACGAGCAGTACTTC.

V usage is TRBV5-4 and J usage is TRBJ2-7; no clear D gene. The CDR3 has 14 residues. The germline CDR1 and CDR2 sequences are SGHNT and YYREEE (reference sequence). V was shortened by 3 bases and J by 0 bases, with 10 bases between the two germline ends. The CDR3 sequence is CASSSGRYSYEQYF. DNA of the CDR3: TGTGCCAGCAGCTCCGGACGCTACTCCTACGAGCAGTACTTC.

This rearrangement joins TRBV5-1 to TRBJ1-1; possible D gene TRBD1, 5 bases. Germline values: CDR1 SGHRS, CDR2 YFSETQ. The CDR3 has 15 residues. The ends were cut back, 4 bases at V and 6 bases at J, with 19 bases in the middle. The CDR3 here is CASSLTFGAGSEAFF. DNA of the CDR3: TGCGCCAGCAGCCTTACTTTTGGGGCAGGGTCTGAAGCTTTCTTT.

This clone turned up a few times. The gene calls are TRBV30 and TRBJ1-5; D gene ambiguous. The CDR3 has 13 amino acids. The germline gives CDR1 GTSNPN, CDR2 SVGIG (reference sequence). Trimming took 5 bases from V and 4 from J, leaving 12 bases between them. The chain's CDR3 is CAWSRSVNQPQHF. CDR3 in DNA: TGTGCCTGGTCAAGGTCAGTGAATCAGCCCCAGCATTTT. Supplemented by reference TRBV30 and TRBJ1-5, the full variable domain reads SQTIHQWPATLVQPVGSPLSLECTVEGTSNPNLYWYRQAAGRGLQLLFYSVGIGQISSEVPQNLSASRPQDRQFILSSKKLLLSDSGFYLCAWSRSVNQPQHFGDGTRLSIL.

The chain combines TRBV5-4 with TRBJ1-2; 8 nucleotides align to TRBD1. CDR1 SGHNT and CDR2 YYREEE come from the germline V gene (reference sequence). The length of the CDR3 is 15 residues. Losses at the gene ends were 3 bases for V and 5 bases for J; bases not matched to a gene: 9. The CDR3 nucleotides are TGTGCCAGCAGCTCTATCCGGGACAGGAGTTATGGCTACACCTTC. Residues: CASSSIRDRSYGYTF.

This clone showed up just a few times. J is TRBJ2-1 and V is TRBV2; D possibly uses TRBD1 or TRBD2 (5 bases each). Trimming shortened V by 3 bases and J by 6 bases, and 15 bases separated the two germline ends. This CDR3 contains 15 residues. Germline-derived CDR1 and CDR2 are SNHLY and FYNNEI. CDR3 loop: CASSEGQGALNEQFF. CDR3 DNA sequence: TGTGCCAGCAGTGAGGGGCAGGGAGCCCTCAATGAGCAGTTCTTC.

This clone occurred once. V is TRBV5-1 and J is TRBJ1-4; 9 bases map to TRBD1. CDR3 size: 13 residues. The germline gives CDR1 SGHRS, CDR2 YFSETQ. The ends lost 4 bases at V and 7 bases at J; junction bases unmatched: 2. The DNA for the CDR3 is TGCGCCAGCAGCACAGGGGGCGTTGAAAAACTGTTTTTT. As protein: CASSTGGVEKLFF.

This clone was seen only a few times. The V and J genes are TRBV5-1 and TRBJ1-1; 9 bases line up with TRBD1. CDR3 length: 15 amino acids. Germline-derived CDR1 and CDR2 are SGHRS and YFSETQ. The V segment lost 7 bases and the J segment 1 base; nucleotides outside the gene matches: 8. The CDR3 DNA reads TGCGCCAGCGGGGGACAGGGAGGGGGGAACACTGAAGCTTTCTTT. This sequence encodes CASGGQGGGNTEAFF.

This chain links TRBV25-1 with TRBJ1-2; D is unresolved. Germline CDR1 MGHDK, CDR2 SYGVNS. Trimming pared 4 bases from V and 9 bases from J, leaving 18 bases between. The CDR3 consists of 14 residues. CDR3 amino acids: CASSGRESIWSYTF. CDR3 in DNA: TGTGCCAGCAGTGGCCGAGAGTCAATATGGAGCTACACCTTC.

This clone was seen once. V and J are TRBV7-9 and TRBJ1-3; D is uncertain. Trimming cost V 5 bases and J 9 bases, with 20 bases left between them. The CDR3 extends over 15 amino acids. Germline CDR1 SEHNR, CDR2 FQNEAQ (reference sequence). The CDR3 DNA is TGTGCCAGCAGCGAGGAGACGCCATTGTTAGGCACCATATATTTT. Translated: CASSEETPLLGTIYF. Together with reference TRBV7-9 and TRBJ1-3, the CDR3 gives the full variable domain: DTGVSQNPRHKITKRGQNVTFRCDPISEHNRLYWYRQTLGQGPEFLTYFQNEAQLEKSRLLSDRFSAERPKGSFSTLEIQRTEQGDSAMYLCASSEETPLLGTIYFGEGSWLTVV.

The chain recombines TRBV5-6 with TRBJ2-3; D gene uncertain. The CDR3 covers 12 residues. Between the trimmed V and J ends, which lost 3 bases and 0 bases, there was a span of 2 bases. Germline CDR1 and CDR2: SGHDT and YYEEEE. The CDR3 spells CASSWSTDTQYF. In DNA, the CDR3 is TGTGCCAGCAGCTGGAGCACAGATACGCAGTATTTT.

The rearrangement uses TRBV5-1 and TRBJ2-5, with TRBD1 as a possible D gene (5 bases). This CDR3 is 15 amino acids long. V shed 0 bases and J shed 2 bases, with 11 bases lying between them. The germline CDR1 and CDR2 sequences are SGHRS and YFSETQ. CDR3 coding DNA: TGCGCCAGCAGCTTGGTACGACAGCTTCAAGAGACCCAGTACTTC. This codes for CASSLVRQLQETQYF.

This clone was detected only once. V is TRBV5-6 and J is TRBJ2-7, with 8 bases fitting TRBD1. The CDR3 is 15 amino acids. Trimming took 6 bases from V and 4 from J; bases not matched to a gene: 12. Per germline, CDR1 SGHDT and CDR2 YYEEEE. The CDR3 DNA follows: TGTGCCAGCACCCCCGGGCCACAGGGGGTTTACGAGCAGTACTTC. Translated, it gives CASTPGPQGVYEQYF.

This chain uses TRBV19 with TRBJ2-7; 7 bases align to TRBD1. V gave up 6 bases and J gave up 6 bases; unmatched junction bases: 11. The CDR3 sequence is 14 residues long. From germline, CDR1 is LNHDA and CDR2 SQIVND (reference sequence). The CDR3 spells CASSPWTGSLEQYF. CDR3 DNA: TGTGCCAGTAGCCCCTGGACAGGATCCCTCGAGCAGTACTTC.

J is TRBJ1-2 and V is TRBV2, with TRBD1 as a possible D gene (5 bases). Germline-derived CDR1 and CDR2 are SNHLY and FYNNEI. The CDR3 totals 13 residues. V lost 6 bases, J lost 7 bases, and 15 bases lay in between. CDR3 residues: CASRPGASGGYTF. CDR3 DNA: TGTGCCAGCAGGCCCGGGGCCTCCGGTGGCTACACCTTC.

This clone appeared a few times. The chain couples TRBV19 to TRBJ1-5, with D maybe TRBD1 (5 bases). Trimming pared 0 bases from V and 5 bases from J, leaving 5 bases between. This CDR3 has 13 amino acids. Germline assignment: CDR1 LNHDA and CDR2 SQIVND (reference sequence). The CDR3 here is CASSIDRDQPQHF. In nucleotides, the CDR3 is TGTGCCAGTAGTATAGACAGGGATCAGCCCCAGCATTTT. The variable domain in full, completed from reference TRBV19 and TRBJ1-5, reads DGGITQSPKYLFRKEGQNVTLSCEQNLNHDAMYWYRQDPGQGLRLIYYSQIVNDFQKGDIAEGYSVSREKKESFPLTVTSAQKNPTAFYLCASSIDRDQPQHFGDGTRLSIL.

The chain recombines TRBV29-1 with TRBJ1-1; 10 bases are a match to TRBD1. J was trimmed by 7 bases and V by 6 bases; bases with no gene match: 8. Germline V lookup: CDR1 SQVTM, CDR2 ANQGSEA. This CDR3 comprises 13 residues. CDR3 DNA: TGCAGCGTCCAGTCTGGGACAGGGGATGAAGCTTTCTTT. It specifies CSVQSGTGDEAFF. Combining the CDR3 with reference TRBV29-1 and TRBJ1-1 gives the whole variable domain SAVISQKPSRDICQRGTSLTIQCQVDSQVTMMFWYRQQPGQSLTLIATANQGSEATYESGFVIDKFPISRPNLTFSTLTVSNMSPEDSSIYLCSVQSGTGDEAFFGQGTRLTVV.

This sequence joins TRBV2 and TRBJ2-7, with a tentative D call TRBD1 (6 bases). V was pared by 2 bases and J by 0 bases, with 11 bases between. The CDR3 spans 15 residues. Germline CDR1 is SNHLY and CDR2 is FYNNEI. CDR3 in DNA: TGTGCCAGCAGTGAAATGGGGGCTAGCTCCTACGAGCAGTACTTC. Translating gives CASSEMGASSYEQYF.

The V and J genes are TRBV12-5 and TRBJ2-1; D unclear. Trimming shortened V by 5 bases and J by 9 bases, and 8 bases separated the two germline ends. This CDR3 spans 11 amino acids. Germline V gene lookup returns CDR1 LGHNT and CDR2 FRNRAP. For the CDR3, the DNA is TGTGCTAGTGGTGCCTCACTTGAGCAGTTCTTC. It specifies CASGASLEQFF.

This rearrangement joins TRBV5-1 to TRBJ2-3; 7 bases are a match to TRBD1. Germline loops: CDR1 SGHRS, CDR2 YFSETQ. The CDR3 has 13 amino acids. After removal of 5 bases from V and 3 bases from J, the junction contained 3 bases not matched to a gene. CDR3 DNA sequence: TGCGCCAGCAGTATACAGGGGACAGATACGCAGTATTTT. It yields the protein CASSIQGTDTQYF.

V usage is TRBV9 and J usage is TRBJ2-7; D might be TRBD2 (5 bases). The germline V and J ends were trimmed by 4 bases and 2 bases, with 10 bases remaining between them. Germline loops: CDR1 SGDLS, CDR2 YYNGEE. This CDR3 is built from 13 residues. In nucleotides, the CDR3 is TGTGCCAGCAGCCGACGGGGTACCTACGAGCAGTACTTC. Translated, it gives CASSRRGTYEQYF.

The chain links TRBV14 to TRBJ2-1, with 15 bases that match TRBD2. Germline assignment: CDR1 SGHDN and CDR2 FVKESK. V lost 3 bases and J lost 8; bases outside the gene matches: 8. The CDR3 loop spans 17 amino acids. The CDR3 bases are TGTGCCAGCAGCCAGAGAGGACTAGCGGGAGGGTTTCATGAGCAGTTCTTC. Encoded protein: CASSQRGLAGGFHEQFF.

The rearrangement links TRBV4-1 to TRBJ2-5; no clear D gene. Germline CDR1 reads MGHRA; CDR2 reads YSYEKL. V was trimmed by 0 bases and J by 1 base, leaving 6 bases between them. The CDR3 consists of 14 residues. The CDR3 sequence is CASSQDPIQETQYF. The CDR3 DNA follows: TGCGCCAGCAGCCAAGATCCCATCCAAGAGACCCAGTACTTC.

This sequence joins TRBV5-1 and TRBJ2-1; D gene uncertain. With 0 bases removed from V and 0 bases from J, the gap between germline ends came to 4 bases. Germline V gives CDR1 SGHRS, CDR2 YFSETQ. This CDR3 contains 14 residues. This CDR3 is CASSLDSSYNEQFF. CDR3 nucleotides: TGCGCCAGCAGCTTGGACAGCTCCTACAATGAGCAGTTCTTC.

This chain uses TRBV6-4 with TRBJ2-3, with 13 bases identical to TRBD2. Per the germline V gene, CDR1 is MRHNA and CDR2 is SNTAGT. With 3 bases clipped from V and 9 bases from J, the junction kept 6 bases outside the gene matches. The CDR3 is 15 amino acids. In nucleotides, the CDR3 is TGTGCCAGCAGTGAAGGGACTAGCGGGAAGGTCACGCAGTATTTT. Encoded protein: CASSEGTSGKVTQYF.